Below, 27 T cell receptor beta chains from the same sample are listed, as sequenced in a study of T cell responses to AZD1222 COVID-19 vaccine. Method: immunoSEQ multiplex PCR; TCRdb's copy keeps in-frame clones and lacks some. Among 150,000 or so clones listed, about nine tenths were seen once. The source material was peripheral blood, sampled on day 0 of AZD1222 vaccination. These receptors came from an adult in good health.

The chain is built from TRBV23-1 and TRBJ2-7; possible D gene TRBD2, 5 bases. TRBV23-1 is treated as an ORF (open reading frame) with a function not yet certain. The CDR3 sequence is 16 residues long. V dropped 5 bases and J dropped 0 bases, with 17 bases sitting between them. The CDR3 DNA is TGCGCCAGCAGTTCGGGGTCAGGCTTAAGCTCCTACGAGCAGTACTTC. This encodes CASSSGSGLSSYEQYF.

The rearrangement uses TRBV4-1 and TRBJ2-7; no firm D call. Germline loops: CDR1 MGHRA, CDR2 YSYEKL. This CDR3 has 14 amino acids. Deletions cut 2 bases from V and 1 base from J, with 9 bases between. In DNA, the CDR3 is TGCGCCAGCAGCCAACGAGTAGCTTCCTACGAGCAGTACTTC. Protein sequence: CASSQRVASYEQYF.

This clone was seen only once. This chain joins TRBV19 and TRBJ2-1; 8 bases map to TRBD1. J lost 7 bases, V lost 3 bases, and 5 bases had no gene match. The CDR3 spans 14 residues. Per the germline V gene, CDR1 is LNHDA and CDR2 is SQIVND (reference sequence). CDR3 region: CASSIDRGGNEQFF. The CDR3 coding sequence is TGTGCCAGTAGTATCGACAGGGGCGGGAATGAGCAGTTCTTC. The whole variable domain, remainder taken from reference TRBV19 and TRBJ2-1, is DGGITQSPKYLFRKEGQNVTLSCEQNLNHDAMYWYRQDPGQGLRLIYYSQIVNDFQKGDIAEGYSVSREKKESFPLTVTSAQKNPTAFYLCASSIDRGGNEQFFGPGTRLTVL.

A note on this clone: Other DNA variants within this sample encode the same CDR3. The rearrangement links TRBV18 to TRBJ1-5; TRBD1 agrees at 7 bases. V was clipped by 4 bases and J by 4 bases; unmatched bases: 1. The CDR3 is made up of 13 amino acids. CDR1 and CDR2 (germline): KGHSH, LQKENI. The CDR3 DNA reads as TGTGCCAGCTCACGGGACAGTAATCAGCCCCAGCATTTT. Its protein is CASSRDSNQPQHF.

CDR3 region: CASRTINGNTIYF. As DNA, the CDR3 is TGTGCCAGTAGGACCATAAATGGAAACACCATATATTTT. This sequence joins TRBV19 and TRBJ1-3, with D unresolved. This CDR3 has 13 residues. The germline gives CDR1 LNHDA, CDR2 SQIVND (reference sequence). The V and J ends lost 6 bases and 3 bases respectively, with 9 bases between them.

The V and J genes are TRBV18 and TRBJ2-1; either TRBD1 or TRBD2 may fit D (5 bases each). In germline, CDR1 is KGHSH, CDR2 LQKENI. There are 14 residues in the CDR3. Trimming left V 3 bases short and J 3 bases short, with 9 bases between. The CDR3 is CASSPGANYNEQFF. DNA of the CDR3: TGTGCCAGCTCACCCGGGGCAAACTACAATGAGCAGTTCTTC.

The V call is TRBV24-1, the J call TRBJ2-7; 10 bases match TRBD1. CDR1 is KGHDR and CDR2 is SFDVKD in the germline V gene. The junction had 6 bases not matched to a gene; V was cut back by 4 bases and J by 4 bases. CDR3 length: 15 amino acids. CDR3 nucleotide sequence: TGTGCCACCAGTGAACAAAAGGGACAGGGGTACGAGCAGTACTTC. Translating it yields CATSEQKGQGYEQYF.

The genes are TRBV5-5 and TRBJ2-7, with a tentative D call TRBD1 (5 bases). Germline V gene sequence: CDR1 SGHKS, CDR2 YYEKEE (reference sequence). This CDR3 contains 16 residues. The V and J ends lost 0 bases and 6 bases respectively, with 19 bases between them. The CDR3 DNA sequence: TGTGCCAGCAGCTTGGGGCCTTCCAGGGTTGACGTCGAGCAGTACTTC. Its translation: CASSLGPSRVDVEQYF.

J is TRBJ1-3 and V is TRBV18; D gene unclear. CDR3 size: 11 residues. Germline CDR1 KGHSH, CDR2 LQKENI. V was pared by 2 bases and J by 8 bases, with 4 bases between. The CDR3 bases are TGTGCCAGCTCACCAGCAGACACCATATATTTT. As protein: CASSPADTIYF.

The rearrangement links TRBV27 to TRBJ2-3, with 9 bases matching TRBD2. The CDR3 runs 17 residues. CDR1 is MNHEY and CDR2 is SMNVEV in the germline V gene (reference sequence). The V and J ends lost 6 bases and 2 bases, in that order; junction bases with no gene match: 12. This CDR3 is CASSGGPSGVSTDTQYF. The DNA of the CDR3 is TGTGCCAGCAGCGGGGGTCCTAGCGGGGTTTCCACAGATACGCAGTATTTT.

This rearrangement joins TRBV11-2 to TRBJ2-6; D is uncertain. Trimming took off 4 bases at V and 1 base at J, with 20 bases between the two ends. This CDR3 comprises 19 residues. CDR1 is SGHAT, CDR2 FQNNGV, per germline. The CDR3 sequence is CASSSIGRNQPSGANVLTF. The CDR3 DNA reads TGTGCCAGCAGCTCAATCGGACGGAACCAGCCTTCTGGGGCCAACGTCCTGACTTTC.

This chain joins TRBV13 and TRBJ2-1; D possibly uses TRBD1 or TRBD2 (5 bases each). CDR1 is PRHDT and CDR2 is FYEKMQ in the germline V gene (reference sequence). The CDR3 totals 14 residues. Trimming shortened V by 1 base and J by 9 bases, and 13 bases separated the two germline ends. The CDR3 nucleotides are TGTGCCAGCAGCTTAGAGGGGAGCCGTGGTGAGCAGTTCTTC. This sequence encodes CASSLEGSRGEQFF.

J is TRBJ2-5 and V is TRBV5-5, with D possibly being TRBD1 (5 bases). With 1 base removed from V and 2 bases from J, the gap between germline ends came to 12 bases. Germline V gene lookup returns CDR1 SGHKS and CDR2 YYEKEE (reference sequence). This CDR3 is built from 15 residues. CDR3 region: CASSLLVGRQETQYF. The CDR3 DNA reads as TGTGCCAGCAGCTTGTTGGTGGGGCGGCAAGAGACCCAGTACTTC.

This clone was detected only once. CDR3 nucleotide sequence: TGTGCCAGCAGTTTTCTAAGACAGGCGCTAGATGAAGCTTTCTTT. It specifies CASSFLRQALDEAFF. V usage is TRBV28 and J usage is TRBJ1-1, with D perhaps TRBD1 (6 bases). Germline V gives CDR1 MDHEN, CDR2 SYDVKM. The V gene lost 3 bases and the J gene lost 7 bases, with 18 bases spanning the gap. The CDR3 sequence is 15 residues long.

This sequence joins TRBV19 and TRBJ1-4; unclear D gene. There are 15 residues in the CDR3. CDR1 is LNHDA, CDR2 SQIVND, per germline (reference sequence). V dropped 3 bases and J dropped 6 bases, with 14 bases sitting between them. The CDR3 sequence: CASSIWRAADEKLFF. The CDR3 DNA sequence: TGTGCCAGTAGTATCTGGAGGGCAGCGGATGAAAAACTGTTTTTT.

The gene calls are TRBV11-2 and TRBJ1-5; TRBD1 matches 8 bases. With 1 base clipped from V and 6 bases from J, the junction kept 11 bases outside the gene matches. This CDR3 has 17 residues. Germline-derived CDR1 and CDR2 are SGHAT and FQNNGV. For the CDR3, the DNA is TGTGCCAGCAGCTTAGGATACGCAGGGGGCCGGGCTCAGCCCCAGCATTTT. This encodes CASSLGYAGGRAQPQHF.

This clone was found a few times. This chain connects TRBV12-3 or TRBV12-4 to TRBJ2-7, with no clear D. V was pared by 2 bases and J by 5 bases, with 10 bases between. CDR3 length equals 13 residues. The CDR3 is CASSLWVTHEQYF. The CDR3 DNA reads TGTGCCAGCAGTTTATGGGTTACTCACGAGCAGTACTTC.

The rearrangement links TRBV19 to TRBJ2-7; 9 bases match TRBD1. The CDR3 is 15 amino acids. Germline loops: CDR1 LNHDA, CDR2 SQIVND (reference sequence). J gave up 3 bases and V 5 bases, and 8 bases lay outside the gene matches. CDR3 DNA: TGTGCCAGTAGTCCTAGGGACAGGGTCGACTACGAGCAGTACTTC. As protein: CASSPRDRVDYEQYF.

This chain connects TRBV3-1 (or the pseudogene TRBV3-2) to TRBJ2-1; the D gene could be TRBD1 or TRBD2 (5 bases each). This CDR3 has 16 residues. Germline V gene sequence: CDR1 LGHDT, CDR2 YNNKEL (reference sequence). V was shortened by 1 base and J by 9 bases, with 19 bases between the two germline ends. This chain's CDR3 is CASSQGISDRLSEQFF. In nucleotides, the CDR3 is TGTGCCAGCAGCCAAGGGATTAGCGACAGACTCAGTGAGCAGTTCTTC.

A few counts support this clone. The chain combines TRBV6-4 with TRBJ2-3; 10 bases fit TRBD1. The CDR3 contains 15 residues. Germline-derived CDR1 and CDR2 are MRHNA and SNTAGT. The junction had 3 bases not matched to a gene; V was cut back by 4 bases and J by 2 bases. The CDR3 region is CASSAGTGDTDTQYF. The CDR3 DNA reads as TGTGCCAGCAGTGCCGGGACAGGGGACACAGATACGCAGTATTTT.

The rearrangement links TRBV27 to TRBJ1-5; 7 bases are a match to TRBD1. The CDR3 runs 17 residues. With 6 bases clipped from V and 1 base from J, the junction kept 12 bases outside the gene matches. Germline-derived CDR1 and CDR2 are MNHEY and SMNVEV (reference sequence). The CDR3 spells CASSPITLQGSNQPQHF. The CDR3, as DNA: TGTGCCAGCAGCCCTATTACGTTACAGGGGAGCAATCAGCCCCAGCATTTT.

The chain combines TRBV19 with TRBJ1-2; 9 nucleotides match TRBD1. The CDR3 is 16 amino acids. Germline CDR1 is LNHDA and CDR2 is SQIVND (reference sequence). V shed 3 bases and J 1 base; nucleotides not matched to a gene: 6. The CDR3 DNA reads as TGTGCCAGTAGTATCCCTGGGACAGGGAATAACTATGGCTACACCTTC. Its translation is CASSIPGTGNNYGYTF.

The CDR3 DNA reads as TGTGCCAGCAGCTTTTCCGGGACAGGGGACTACAATGAGCAGTTCTTC. Translated: CASSFSGTGDYNEQFF. The chain is built from TRBV7-3 and TRBJ2-1; 10 bases align to TRBD1. CDR3 length: 16 amino acids. CDR1 is SGHTA, CDR2 FQGTGA, per germline. With V trimmed by 3 bases and J by 3 bases, 5 bases remained unmatched.

This chain connects TRBV2 to TRBJ1-2; D perhaps matches TRBD1 (6 bases). Germline lookup yields CDR1 SNHLY and CDR2 FYNNEI. The CDR3 sequence is 15 residues long. With 6 bases removed from V and 0 bases from J, the gap between germline ends came to 14 bases. In DNA, the CDR3 is TGTGCCAGCAGACAGGGACCCCTCTCTAACTATGGCTACACCTTC. It translates to CASRQGPLSNYGYTF.

V and J are TRBV7-3 and TRBJ2-5; no reliable D call. The CDR3 sequence is 13 residues long. Trimming stripped 5 bases from V and 4 bases from J, with 11 bases between. The germline V gene encodes CDR1 SGHTA and CDR2 FQGTGA. CDR3 nucleotide sequence: TGTGCCAGCAGCCAATCGCATGGAGAGACCCAGTACTTC. Protein sequence: CASSQSHGETQYF. Drawing the rest from reference TRBV7-3 and TRBJ2-5, the complete variable domain is GAGVSQTPSNKVTEKGKYVELRCDPISGHTALYWYRQSLGQGPEFLIYFQGTGAADDSGLPNDRFFAVRPEGSVSTLKIQRTERGDSAVYLCASSQSHGETQYFGPGTRLLVL.

This clone appeared once. This chain uses TRBV7-6 with TRBJ1-1; D gene unclear. Deletions cut 1 base from V and 5 bases from J, with 26 bases between. The CDR3 length is 19 residues. The germline V gene has CDR1 SGHVS and CDR2 FNYEAQ. CDR3 residues: CASSLDSTTVEYNSTEAFF. The CDR3 DNA sequence: TGTGCCAGCAGCTTAGATTCTACTACAGTCGAGTATAATTCTACTGAAGCTTTCTTT.

The chain joins TRBV27 to TRBJ2-7; possible D gene TRBD2, 6 bases. This CDR3 has 15 amino acids. Germline lookup yields CDR1 MNHEY and CDR2 SMNVEV (reference sequence). The ends were cut back, 6 bases at V and 3 bases at J, with 18 bases in the middle. CDR3 nucleotides: TGTGCCAGCAGCCCTGCGGGGTCCCATTTCTACGAGCAGTACTTC. Encoded protein: CASSPAGSHFYEQYF.